This T cell receptor beta chain was captured by sequencing in a study of shared clonotypes between healthy human individuals. CDR1 MDHEN and CDR2 SYDVKM come from the germline V gene. This CDR3 is built from 14 residues. V shed 3 bases, J shed 7 bases, and the junction held 8 bases outside the gene matches. TCRdb's copy holds only in-frame clones and misses some; the assay was immunoSEQ multiplex PCR. The table records 1.5 million to 2.5 million clones, approximately 94% of them present only once. Overall study findings and caveats: It was anticipated that sequencing depth would influence how many clonotypes donors shared. Tissue TCR repertoires likely differ from these blood-only repertoires.

CD45RO-negative cells were positively selected for CCR7, leaving out terminally differentiated effector memory CD45RA+ cells. For this clone: Antigen unknown.

This sequence joins TRBV28 and TRBJ2-7, with 8 bases fitting TRBD2. The sequencing sample was made of naive CD8+ T cells sorted from blood. The clonotype comes from a young man in good health. CDR3: CASSFAGGEWEQYF. For the CDR3, the DNA is TGTGCCAGCAGTTTTGCGGGGGGCGAGTGGGAGCAGTACTTC.